This T cell receptor beta chain was sequenced for a study of CD8 T cells in Susac syndrome. Reverse transcription of about 0.45 to 1 ug RNA was performed with random hexamers. Coverage of TCR beta CDR3 amplification by immunoSEQ multiplex PCR extended to 54 Vbeta and 13 Jbeta. TCRdb called the immunoSEQ multiplex PCR reads again in MiXCR, with one record for every CDR3 protein. The sample holds about 120,000 distinct CDR3 sequences, 85% to 95% seen once. The CDR3 is made up of 13 amino acids. Germline assignment: CDR1 LNHNV and CDR2 YYDKDF (reference sequence). V gave up 0 bases and J gave up 8 bases, with 10 bases separating them. Study-wide results and limits: The authors acknowledged that their TCR sequencing and HLA analysis involved a relatively small number of individuals.

Turning to this clonotype: Its target is not known.

It was treatment-naive patients with stable or active relapsing-remitting disease who made up the multiple sclerosis controls. The CD8+ and CD4+ T cells were negatively isolated, with the TEMRA cells enriched by FACS. Source material: CD4+ T cells from PBMCs. The clonotype was recovered from a human donor with multiple sclerosis. The chain combines TRBV15 with TRBJ1-1; D is ambiguous. The CDR3: CATSRDQTREAFF. The CDR3 nucleotides are TGTGCCACCAGCAGAGATCAGACTCGCGAAGCTTTCTTT. The whole variable domain, remainder taken from reference TRBV15 and TRBJ1-1, is DAMVIQNPRYQVTQFGKPVTLSCSQTLNHNVMYWYQQKSSQAPKLLFHYYDKDFNNEADTPDNFQSRRPNTSFCFLDIRSPGLGDTAMYLCATSRDQTREAFFGQGTRLTVV.